This T cell receptor (beta chain) was found in a study of cytomegalovirus exposure and HLA in healthy donors. General observations from the study: There was a cluster of highly shared sequence variants that was likely a sequencing artifact.

A multiplex PCR was run with 60 Vbeta primers and 13 Jbeta primers. TCRdb's table, derived via immunoSEQ multiplex PCR, lists solely in-frame clones and lacks some. The table shows about 65,000 clones, with 70% to 80% occurring only once. V dropped 7 bases and J dropped 1 base, with 14 bases sitting between them. Germline V lookup: CDR1 MNHEY, CDR2 SMNVEV (reference sequence). The CDR3 runs to 14 residues. About this clone: Its specificity is not known.

The source is a girl aged 10 to 17 in good health and CMV-seropositive. V usage is TRBV27 and J usage is TRBJ2-7, with D tentatively TRBD2 (6 bases). The sequencing input was PBMCs. Here the CDR3 reads CASIAGGLSYEQYF. In nucleotides, the CDR3 is TGTGCCAGCATCGCCGGAGGACTATCCTACGAGCAGTACTTC.